This entry concerns a single TCR beta chain. The data were obtained in a study of blood T cell repertoires in COVID-19. Whole-study context: The United States, Italy and Spain supplied acute and convalescent COVID-19 samples. The analysed material was cDNA or gDNA that came from T cells, B-cell-depleted T cells, or PBMCs.

Original handling: By means of reference gene primer amplification, nucleated cell counts were estimated. Clones were read by immunoSEQ multiplex PCR, and TCRdb kept only the in-frame ones, dropping some. V and J calls plus clone size are reproduced from that table; the DNA served to infer D and trimming. The table lists 390,000 or so clones, 70% to 90% of them singletons, with approximately 1.5% in the top ten. The CDR3 covers 15 residues. Per germline, CDR1 LNHNV and CDR2 YYDKDF (reference sequence). The V and J ends lost 2 bases and 12 bases respectively, with 20 bases between them. The sequenced material came from peripheral blood. The receptor was isolated from a young woman with active or convalescent COVID-19. This chain connects TRBV15 to TRBJ2-1; possible D gene TRBD2, 5 bases. The CDR3 sequence is CATSRNPDSTMRQFF. CDR3 in DNA: TGTGCCACCAGCAGAAATCCGGACTCTACAATGAGGCAGTTCTTC.